The subject of this entry is one TCR beta chain. The antigen it recognizes is unknown. Nothing much larger sits one base from this clone, and base qualities are not available. The data originate from a study of OX40 agonist ivuxolimab in advanced cancers. Regarding the complete study: The costimulatory receptor OX40 (CD134) was targeted by ivuxolimab, a fully human IgG2 agonistic monoclonal antibody. Intravenous ivuxolimab was administered to patients every 2 weeks at six dose levels: 0.01, 0.1, 0.3, 1.5, 3 and 10 mg/kg. The paper describes the monotherapy dose-escalation part (N of about 57 patients) of the phase I trial of ivuxolimab. Partial responses occurred in three dose-escalation patients, of whom one had hepatocellular carcinoma and two had cutaneous melanoma. Patients were allowed to have had prior anti-PD-1, anti-PD-L1 or anti-CTLA-4 therapy, and about 40% of the dose-escalation patients had been treated with checkpoint inhibitors. In the dose-escalation cohort, around four fifths of patients were male, and the mean age was around 60 years, with a range of about 23 to 85. Of the approximately 50 dose-escalation patients, hepatocellular carcinoma was present in 19, melanoma in about 15, renal cell carcinoma in 9 and head and neck cancer in 9. Peripheral TCRbeta sequencing aimed to test whether ivuxolimab altered TCR sequence diversity and caused clonal T-cell expansion. General findings and caveats noted by the study authors: Which antigens the clonally expanded peripheral T cells were specific for was not determined. Clonal expansion of both CD4+ and CD8+ blood T cells was observed from baseline to week 6 at doses 0.1 to 3.0 mg/kg. Low levels of normalized T-cell clonal expansion were also seen in some nonresponding patients. In partial responders in the 0.1-3.0 mg/kg groups, normalized peripheral clonal expansion was found to be among the lowest, especially among CD8+ T cells. After ivuxolimab, more expanded clones were found on average in CD8+ T cells than in CD4+ T cells.

Genomic DNA was isolated from the sorted cells so that the TCRbeta CDR3 region could be sequenced. The immunoSEQ Assay was used for sequencing of TCRbeta CDR3 regions. TCRdb took over this immuneACCESS table, retaining in-frame rearrangements with V and J assigned. Such tables are incomplete; in checked studies, under half of the missing clones stem from an unresolved V gene, and the remainder is unexplained. The sample table lists over 80,000 clones, about 90% of them with a count of one. Around 5.5% of the sample comes from the top ten. The trial excluded patients who had a history of autoimmune disease or were on systemic immunosuppression. Peripheral blood for TCR sequencing was collected from all dose cohorts at baseline, on cycle 4 day 1, and on cycle 7 day 1. The samples were drawn from a first-in-human, open-label, multicenter phase I dose-escalation trial of ivuxolimab. Adults with locally advanced or metastatic melanoma, renal cell, hepatocellular, or head and neck squamous cell carcinoma were enrolled in the trial. Before TCR sequencing, CD4+ and CD8+ T cells were separately sorted from peripheral blood.

Source: CD4+ or CD8+ T cells sorted from blood, taken in a trial of the OX40 agonist ivuxolimab. This clonotype was sampled from an adult with an advanced solid tumor such as melanoma, head and neck, liver or kidney cancer.

The CDR3 here reads CASSPRASGTGTEYF. The DNA reads TGTGCCAGCAGCCCCCGAGCGTCCGGGACAGGGACAGAGTATTTT. The V and J segments used are TRBV27 and TRBJ2-3; 9 nucleotides in the junction match TRBD1. Inclusive of the bounding cysteine and phenylalanine, the CDR3 is 15 residues long. The only DNA kept is the CDR3, 45 bases in frame from the first base. V is cut back by 6 bases and J by 13 bases, with 17 bases in the junction unmatched. Taken from the germline V gene (reference sequence), the CDR1 and CDR2 loops are MNHEY and SMNVEV.